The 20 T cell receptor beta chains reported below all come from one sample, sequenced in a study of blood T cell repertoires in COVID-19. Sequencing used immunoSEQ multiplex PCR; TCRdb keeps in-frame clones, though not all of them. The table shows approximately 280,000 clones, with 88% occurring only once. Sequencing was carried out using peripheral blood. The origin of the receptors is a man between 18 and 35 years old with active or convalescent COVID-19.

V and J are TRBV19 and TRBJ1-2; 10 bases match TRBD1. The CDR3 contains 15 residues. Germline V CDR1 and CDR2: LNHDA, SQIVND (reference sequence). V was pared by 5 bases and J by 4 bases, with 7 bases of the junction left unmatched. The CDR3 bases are TGTGCCAGTAGTCCCCGGACAGGGGGGGTCTATGGCTACACCTTC. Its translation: CASSPRTGGVYGYTF.

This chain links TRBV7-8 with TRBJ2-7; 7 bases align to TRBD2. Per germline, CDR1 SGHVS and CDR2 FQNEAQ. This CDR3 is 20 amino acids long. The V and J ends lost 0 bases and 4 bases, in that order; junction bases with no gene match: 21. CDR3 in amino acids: CASSLAPTLDPLAAFYEQYF. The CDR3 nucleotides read TGTGCCAGCAGCTTAGCCCCCACGCTCGACCCTCTAGCGGCCTTTTACGAGCAGTACTTC.

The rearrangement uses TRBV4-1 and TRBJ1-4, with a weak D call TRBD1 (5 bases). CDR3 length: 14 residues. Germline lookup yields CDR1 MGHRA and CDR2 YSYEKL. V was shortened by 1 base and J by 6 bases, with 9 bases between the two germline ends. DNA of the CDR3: TGCGCCAGCAGCCAAGCTGGGGCTGATGAAAAACTGTTTTTT. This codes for CASSQAGADEKLFF.

The CDR3 region is CAIAAKTGGALIQETQYF. DNA for the CDR3: TGTGCCATTGCCGCAAAGACGGGGGGGGCGCTAATCCAAGAGACCCAGTACTTC. The chain carries TRBV2 and TRBJ2-5, with TRBD2 identical over 8 bases. Germline V gene sequence: CDR1 SNHLY, CDR2 FYNNEI. The CDR3 has 18 amino acids. The V gene end was trimmed by 10 bases and the J gene end by 1 base; junction bases not matched to a gene: 20. The variable domain in full, completed from reference TRBV2 and TRBJ2-5, reads EPEVTQTPSHQVTQMGQEVILRCVPISNHLYFYWYRQILGQKVEFLVSFYNNEISEKSEIFDDQFSVERPDGSNFTLKIRSTKLEDSAMYFCAIAAKTGGALIQETQYFGPGTRLLVL.

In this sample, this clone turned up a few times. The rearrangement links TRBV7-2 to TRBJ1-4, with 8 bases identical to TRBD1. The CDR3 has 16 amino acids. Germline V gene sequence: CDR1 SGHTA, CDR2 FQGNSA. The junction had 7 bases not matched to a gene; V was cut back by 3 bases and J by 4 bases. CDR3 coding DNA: TGTGCCAGCAGCTTGGTCAGGGGGCGCGTTAATGAAAAACTGTTTTTT. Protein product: CASSLVRGRVNEKLFF.

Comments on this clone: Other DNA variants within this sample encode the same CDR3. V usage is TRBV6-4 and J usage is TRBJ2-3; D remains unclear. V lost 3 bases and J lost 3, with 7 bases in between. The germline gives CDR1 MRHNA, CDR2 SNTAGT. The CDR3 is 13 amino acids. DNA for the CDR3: TGTGCCAGCAGTGAACGGGTAACAGATACGCAGTATTTT. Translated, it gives CASSERVTDTQYF.

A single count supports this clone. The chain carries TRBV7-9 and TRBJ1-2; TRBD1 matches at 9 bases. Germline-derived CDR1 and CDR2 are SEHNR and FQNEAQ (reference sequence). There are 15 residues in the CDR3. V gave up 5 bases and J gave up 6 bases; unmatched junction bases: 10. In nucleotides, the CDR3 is TGTGCCAGCAGCCGGGACAGGGTGGTGAGAAATGGCTACACCTTC. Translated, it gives CASSRDRVVRNGYTF.

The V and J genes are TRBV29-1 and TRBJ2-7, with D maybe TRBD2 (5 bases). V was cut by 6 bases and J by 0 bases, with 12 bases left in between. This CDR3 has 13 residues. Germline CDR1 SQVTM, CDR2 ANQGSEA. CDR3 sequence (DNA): TGCAGCGTGAGGGATCTAAGCTCCTACGAGCAGTACTTC. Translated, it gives CSVRDLSSYEQYF.

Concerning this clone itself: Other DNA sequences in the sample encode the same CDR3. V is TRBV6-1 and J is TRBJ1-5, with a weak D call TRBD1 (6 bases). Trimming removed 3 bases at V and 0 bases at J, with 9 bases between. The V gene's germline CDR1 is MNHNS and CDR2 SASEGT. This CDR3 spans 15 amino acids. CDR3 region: CASSDRGNSNQPQHF. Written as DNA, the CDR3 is TGTGCCAGCAGTGATAGGGGGAATAGCAATCAGCCCCAGCATTTT.

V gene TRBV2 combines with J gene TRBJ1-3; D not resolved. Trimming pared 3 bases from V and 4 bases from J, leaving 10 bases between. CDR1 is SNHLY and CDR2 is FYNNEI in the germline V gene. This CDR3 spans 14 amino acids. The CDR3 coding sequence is TGTGCCAGCAGTGACGTTGACTCGGGAAACACCATATATTTT. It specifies CASSDVDSGNTIYF.

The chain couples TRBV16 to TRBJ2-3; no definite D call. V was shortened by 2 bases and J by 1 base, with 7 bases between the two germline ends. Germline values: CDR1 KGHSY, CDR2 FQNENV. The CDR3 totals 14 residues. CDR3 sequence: CASSQDSRTDTQYF. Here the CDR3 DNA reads TGTGCCAGCAGCCAAGACTCTCGCACAGATACGCAGTATTTT.

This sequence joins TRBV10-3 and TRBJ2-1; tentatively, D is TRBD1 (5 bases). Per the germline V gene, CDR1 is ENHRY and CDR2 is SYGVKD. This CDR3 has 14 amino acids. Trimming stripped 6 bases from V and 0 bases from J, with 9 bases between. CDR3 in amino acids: CAIRDMSSYNEQFF. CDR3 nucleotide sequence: TGTGCCATCAGGGACATGAGCTCCTACAATGAGCAGTTCTTC.

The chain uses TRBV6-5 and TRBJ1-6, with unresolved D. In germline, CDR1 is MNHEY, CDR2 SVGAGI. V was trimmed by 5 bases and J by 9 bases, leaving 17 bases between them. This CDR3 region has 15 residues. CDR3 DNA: TGTGCCAGCAGTACCGACACTGAGCAACGTTCACCCCTCCACTTT. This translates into CASSTDTEQRSPLHF.

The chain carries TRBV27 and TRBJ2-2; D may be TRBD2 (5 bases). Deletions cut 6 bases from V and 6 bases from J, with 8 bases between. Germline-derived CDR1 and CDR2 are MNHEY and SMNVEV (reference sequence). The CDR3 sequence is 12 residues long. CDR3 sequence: CASRIGAGELFF. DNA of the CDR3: TGTGCCAGCAGGATCGGGGCCGGGGAGCTGTTTTTT.

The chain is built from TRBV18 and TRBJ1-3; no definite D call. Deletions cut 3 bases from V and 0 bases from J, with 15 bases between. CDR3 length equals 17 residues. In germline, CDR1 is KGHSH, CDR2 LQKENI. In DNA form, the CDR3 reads TGTGCCAGCTCACCCAATTCCATAGCGGGCTCTGGAAACACCATATATTTT. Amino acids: CASSPNSIAGSGNTIYF.

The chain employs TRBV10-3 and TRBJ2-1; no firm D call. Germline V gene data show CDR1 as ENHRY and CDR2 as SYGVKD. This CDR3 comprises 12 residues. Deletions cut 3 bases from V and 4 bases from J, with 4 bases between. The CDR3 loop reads CAISDRYNEQFF. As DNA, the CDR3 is TGTGCCATCAGTGACAGGTACAATGAGCAGTTCTTC.

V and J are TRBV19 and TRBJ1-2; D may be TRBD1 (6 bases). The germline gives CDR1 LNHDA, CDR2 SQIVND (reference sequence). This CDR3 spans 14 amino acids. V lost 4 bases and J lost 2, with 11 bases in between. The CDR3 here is CASSKQGPNYGYTF. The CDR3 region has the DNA TGTGCCAGTAGTAAACAGGGACCCAACTATGGCTACACCTTC.

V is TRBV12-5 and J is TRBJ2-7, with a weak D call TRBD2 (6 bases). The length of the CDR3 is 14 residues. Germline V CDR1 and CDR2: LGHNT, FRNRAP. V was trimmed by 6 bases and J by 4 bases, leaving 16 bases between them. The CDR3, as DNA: TGTGCTAGTGGCTCGGAGGGCGCGTGGTACGAGCAGTACTTC. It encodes CASGSEGAWYEQYF.

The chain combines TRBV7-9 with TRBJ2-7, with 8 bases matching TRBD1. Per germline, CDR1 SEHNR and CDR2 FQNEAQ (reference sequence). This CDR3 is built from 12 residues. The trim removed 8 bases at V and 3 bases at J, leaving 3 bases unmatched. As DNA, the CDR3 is TGTGCCAGCGGGACAGGTTACTACGAGCAGTACTTC. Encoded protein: CASGTGYYEQYF.

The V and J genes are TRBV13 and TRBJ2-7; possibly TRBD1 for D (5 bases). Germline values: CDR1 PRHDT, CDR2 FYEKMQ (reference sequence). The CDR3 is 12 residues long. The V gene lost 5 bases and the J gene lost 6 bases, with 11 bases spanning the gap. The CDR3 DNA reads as TGTGCCAGCAGCCTATCGACAGTCGAGCAGTACTTC. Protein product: CASSLSTVEQYF.